The entry below describes one T cell receptor beta chain. TCRdb's table, derived via immunoSEQ multiplex PCR, lists solely in-frame clones and lacks some. Seen here are 10,000 to 11,000 clones, 60% to 85% observed once, and the top ten hold around 52%. Treatment defined: randomized to nivolumab then ipilimumab (arm A) or the reverse (arm B). DNA-damaging chemotherapy had not been given to any patient beforehand. This specimen belongs to a study of sequential checkpoint blockade in melanoma. This CDR3 is built from 16 residues. V gave up 3 bases and J gave up 0 bases, with 14 bases separating them. Germline V gene lookup returns CDR1 MGHRA and CDR2 YSYEKL.

This material consisted of CD8+ T cells sorted from blood (inferred from file names), taken from a patient given nivolumab and ipilimumab in sequence. The V gene is TRBV4-1, the J gene TRBJ1-1, with D possibly being TRBD1 (5 bases). The receptor was isolated from a human donor with melanoma. The CDR3 region has the DNA TGCGCCAGCAGCCAGACAGACACAGCCATGAACACTGAAGCTTTCTTT. Translation gives CASSQTDTAMNTEAFF.